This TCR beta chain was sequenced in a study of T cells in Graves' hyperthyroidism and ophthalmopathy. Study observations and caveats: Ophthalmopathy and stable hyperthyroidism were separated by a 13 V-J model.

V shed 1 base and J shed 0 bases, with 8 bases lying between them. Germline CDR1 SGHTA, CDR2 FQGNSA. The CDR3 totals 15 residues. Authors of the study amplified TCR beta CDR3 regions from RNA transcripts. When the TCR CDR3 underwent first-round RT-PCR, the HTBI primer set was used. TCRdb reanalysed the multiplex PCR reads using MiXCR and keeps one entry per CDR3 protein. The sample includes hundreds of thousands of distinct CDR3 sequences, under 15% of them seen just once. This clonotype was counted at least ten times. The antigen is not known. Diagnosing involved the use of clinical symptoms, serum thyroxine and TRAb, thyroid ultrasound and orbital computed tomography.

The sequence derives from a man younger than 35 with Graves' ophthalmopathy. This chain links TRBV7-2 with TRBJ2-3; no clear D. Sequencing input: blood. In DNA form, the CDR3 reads TGTGCCAGCAGCTTAGTTGTACACAGCACAGATACGCAGTATTTT. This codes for CASSLVVHSTDTQYF. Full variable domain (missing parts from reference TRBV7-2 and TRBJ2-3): GAGVSQSPSNKVTEKGKDVELRCDPISGHTALYWYRQSLGQGLEFLIYFQGNSAPDKSGLPSDRFSAERTGGSVSTLTIQRTQQEDSAVYLCASSLVVHSTDTQYFGPGTRLTVL.